This T cell receptor (delta chain) was sequenced in a study of γδ T cells in repeated Plasmodium falciparum infection. Whole-study context: Sampling occurred at baseline, pre-infection for selected infections, and 21 days post-infection. Malian gammadelta TCRs were studied during no-transmission periods and across acute malaria episodes. Regarding the study as a whole: Vgamma9/Vdelta2+ repertoires stayed stably polyclonal over time and infection. Repeated controlled infections reportedly drove waves of new clonotype selection in Vdelta2-negative, mostly Vdelta1+, gammadelta repertoires.

Gammadelta T cells were flow-sorted from PBMC into Vgamma9/Vdelta2+ and Vdelta2-negative populations for bulk analysis. This clone showed up many times. Its antigen is unknown. TCRdb re-processed the multiplex PCR reads via CATT. Of 85,000 to 95,000 delta-chain clones detected, approximately 1.5% appear once; the ten largest clones hold under 10%. The CDR3 runs to 20 residues. With 0 bases clipped from V and 3 bases from J, the junction kept 17 bases outside the gene matches. CDR1 and CDR2 from the germline V gene are TSWWSYY and QGS. The gene calls are TRDV1 and TRDJ1, with 9 nucleotides matching TRDD3. The source material was gamma-delta T cells from blood. The TCR sequence derives from a pool of human donors (malaria-infected and uninfected, not separated). The CDR3 bases are TGTGCTCTTGGGGAACTATTATTTCCAGGCCGGGGGGGGATACCCGATAAACTCATCTTT. Translation gives CALGELLFPGRGGIPDKLIF.